This is a list of T cell receptor beta chains from one sample in a study of T cells in Graves' hyperthyroidism and ophthalmopathy. TCRdb fed the multiplex PCR reads into MiXCR, producing one record per CDR3 protein. The table lists nearly 250,000 distinct CDR3 sequences, approximately 23% of them singletons. Material for sequencing was blood. These receptor sequences come from a middle-aged woman with Graves' ophthalmopathy. Both conserved end residues are part of each CDR3. A D gene is named only where the DNA matches it firmly. The size of a clone is reported for some rows only, either as once, few or many, or as a class for expanded clones.

abundance	v_gene	d_gene	j_gene	CDR3aa	CDR3nt
many	TRBV7-8	TRBD1	TRBJ2-2	CASSSSGTGSTGELFF	TGTGCCAGCAGCTCGAGTGGGACAGGGTCCACCGGGGAGCTGTTTTTT
NA	TRBV6-1	NA	TRBJ2-5	CASSEALRPPEETQYF	TGTGCCAGCAGTGAAGCGCTTCGGCCCCCTGAAGAGACCCAGTACTTC
NA	TRBV19	TRBD1	TRBJ1-1	CASSSRQGKTEAFF	TGTGCCAGTAGTTCCAGACAGGGGAAGACTGAAGCTTTCTTT
many	TRBV27	TRBD2	TRBJ2-5	CASRPWGGETQYF	TGTGCCAGCAGACCCTGGGGGGGGGAGACCCAGTACTTC
many	TRBV15	NA	TRBJ2-2	CATGATNTGELFF	TGTGCCACCGGGGCGACTAACACCGGGGAGCTGTTTTTT
few	TRBV12-3/TRBV12-4	NA	TRBJ2-7	CASSLGNLGEQYF	TGTGCCAGCAGTTTAGGGAACTTAGGCGAGCAGTACTTC
many	TRBV6-1	NA	TRBJ2-5	CASSEHQQETQYF	TGTGCCAGCAGTGAACACCAGCAAGAGACCCAGTACTTC
many	TRBV20-1	TRBD1	TRBJ1-1	CSAKTGVRLTEAFF	TGCAGTGCTAAGACAGGGGTGAGGCTCACTGAAGCTTTCTTT
NA	TRBV24-1	TRBD1	TRBJ1-5	CATMDRGPGQPQHF	TGTGCCACCATGGACAGGGGGCCAGGGCAGCCCCAGCATTTT
NA	TRBV28	TRBD1	TRBJ2-7	CASSTDRGTPYEQYF	TGTGCCAGCAGTACCGACAGGGGTACACCCTACGAGCAGTACTTC
many	TRBV15	NA	TRBJ1-1	CATSREGGDTEAFF	TGTGCCACCAGCAGGGAGGGTGGCGACACTGAAGCTTTCTTT
NA	TRBV5-1	NA	TRBJ2-7	CATSERGNSYEQSF	TGCGCCACCTCTGAAAGAGGGAACTCCTACGAGCAGTCCTTC
many	TRBV6-5	NA	TRBJ1-2	CASSYSRGGYGYTF	TGTGCCAGCAGTTACTCCCGGGGCGGCTATGGCTACACCTTC
few	TRBV28	NA	TRBJ2-2	CASSSPGRELFF	TGTGCCAGCAGTTCCCCGGGTAGGGAGCTGTTTTTT
many	TRBV7-2	NA	TRBJ2-2	CASSSGGSGELFF	TGTGCCAGCAGCTCCGGGGGCAGCGGGGAGCTGTTTTTT
NA	TRBV7-2	NA	TRBJ2-7	CASSLASRQEQYF	TGTGCCAGCAGCTTAGCGTCAAGACAGGAGCAGTACTTC
many	TRBV29-1	TRBD1	TRBJ1-5	CSVETGGNQPQHF	TGCAGCGTTGAGACAGGGGGCAATCAGCCCCAGCATTTT
few	TRBV12-3/TRBV12-4	TRBD1	TRBJ1-2	CASRPDRPLNYGYTF	TGTGCCAGCAGGCCGGACAGGCCTCTTAACTATGGCTACACCTTC
many	TRBV30	NA	TRBJ2-7	CAWSYQGPYEQYF	TGTGCCTGGTCGTACCAGGGTCCCTACGAGCAGTACTTC
NA	TRBV28	NA	TRBJ1-1	CASSPRTDYTEAFF	TGTGCCAGCAGTCCCCGGACAGACTACACTGAAGCTTTCTTT
many	TRBV20-1	NA	TRBJ1-2	CSARPQADYGYTF	TGCAGTGCTAGACCCCAGGCGGACTATGGCTACACCTTC
many	TRBV6-1	TRBD1	TRBJ1-1	CASSRTYRGGTEAFF	TGTGCCAGCAGTCGCACCTACAGGGGTGGCACTGAAGCTTTCTTT
many	TRBV28	NA	TRBJ2-2	CASSLAPTGELFF	TGTGCCAGCAGTTTGGCCCCTACCGGGGAGCTGTTTTTT
NA	TRBV10-3	TRBD1	TRBJ1-1	CAISVGDRAGTEAFF	TGTGCCATCAGTGTGGGTGACAGGGCGGGTACTGAAGCTTTCTTT
many	TRBV28	TRBD2	TRBJ2-7	CASSLLTGGGEQYF	TGTGCCAGCAGTTTATTAACGGGAGGGGGGGAGCAGTACTTC
many	TRBV7-6	TRBD2	TRBJ2-2	CASRQTSGRGTGELFF	TGTGCCAGCCGACAGACCAGCGGGAGGGGCACCGGGGAGCTGTTTTTT
NA	TRBV12-3/TRBV12-4	NA	TRBJ1-1	CATRPEGTEAFF	TGTGCCACTCGCCCGGAAGGGACTGAAGCTTTCTTT
many	TRBV11-2	NA	TRBJ2-5	CASSLESLETQYF	TGTGCCAGCAGCTTAGAGTCTCTGGAGACCCAGTACTTC
NA	TRBV20-1	TRBD1	TRBJ1-3	CSATTDRGLGNTIYF	TGCAGTGCTACGACGGACAGGGGGCTTGGAAACACCATATATTTT
many	TRBV20-1	NA	TRBJ2-5	CSAREYWGQETQYF	TGCAGTGCTAGAGAGTACTGGGGGCAAGAGACCCAGTACTTC
many	TRBV6-1	NA	TRBJ2-5	CASTRTTRQETQYF	TGTGCCAGCACCCGTACTACCCGCCAAGAGACCCAGTACTTC
many	TRBV15	NA	TRBJ1-1	CATSTRALGTEAFF	TGTGCCACCAGCACGAGGGCTCTGGGCACTGAAGCTTTCTTT
many	TRBV19	NA	TRBJ2-4	CASSPDSLAKNIQYF	TGTGCCAGTAGTCCCGACAGCCTAGCCAAAAACATTCAGTACTTC
many	TRBV2	NA	TRBJ2-2	CASKPSTGFIGELFF	TGTGCCAGCAAACCATCAACAGGGTTTATCGGGGAGCTGTTTTTT
many	TRBV28	NA	TRBJ2-5	CASTRRGGRGVQETQYF	TGTGCCAGCACCCGTCGTGGGGGGCGAGGGGTCCAAGAGACCCAGTACTTC
many	TRBV11-2	NA	TRBJ2-7	CASSFPPPNEQYF	TGTGCCAGCAGCTTTCCTCCCCCAAACGAGCAGTACTTC
NA	TRBV28	NA	TRBJ1-5	CASSWDAGGYSNQPQHF	TGTGCCAGCAGTTGGGACGCGGGGGGATATAGCAATCAGCCCCAGCATTTT
many	TRBV7-2	NA	TRBJ1-5	CASSEGRSNQPQHF	TGTGCCAGCAGCGAAGGTCGGAGCAATCAGCCCCAGCATTTT
NA	TRBV7-9	TRBD2	TRBJ2-7	CASSLTSGTSYEQYF	TGTGCCAGCAGCTTGACTAGCGGGACGTCCTACGAGCAGTACTTC
many	TRBV20-1	TRBD1	TRBJ1-1	CSAPVPGQGLNTEAFF	TGCAGTGCGCCGGTCCCGGGACAGGGATTGAACACTGAAGCTTTCTTT
many	TRBV27	NA	TRBJ2-3	CASSGGATDTQYF	TGTGCCAGCAGTGGGGGGGCCACAGATACGCAGTATTTT
once	TRBV28	TRBD1	TRBJ1-2	CASRSDRGWGYTF	TGTGCCAGCAGATCAGACAGGGGATGGGGCTACACCTTC
many	TRBV24-1	NA	TRBJ2-2	CALESGELFF	TGTGCCCTAGAGTCCGGGGAGCTGTTTTTT
NA	TRBV28	NA	TRBJ1-5	CASTRPWGAQPQHF	TGTGCCAGCACCAGACCTTGGGGGGCGCAGCCCCAGCATTTT
NA	TRBV12-3/TRBV12-4	NA	TRBJ2-5	CASSRRPSETQYF	TGTGCCAGCAGTCGACGACCCAGTGAGACCCAGTACTTC
NA	TRBV19	TRBD1	TRBJ1-1	CASSIRGHNTEAFF	TGTGCCAGTAGTATAAGGGGGCACAACACTGAAGCTTTCTTT
many	TRBV11-2	TRBD2	TRBJ2-7	CASSLLAGDPYEQYF	TGTGCCAGCAGCTTATTAGCGGGAGATCCCTACGAGCAGTACTTC
many	TRBV16	TRBD1	TRBJ1-1	CASSQFSGTGGTEAFF	TGTGCCAGCAGCCAATTTAGCGGGACAGGGGGCACTGAAGCTTTCTTT
many	TRBV6-2/TRBV6-3	NA	TRBJ2-7	CASSLSQESDEQYF	TGTGCCAGCAGCCTATCCCAGGAGTCCGACGAGCAGTACTTC
many	TRBV5-1	NA	TRBJ2-7	CASRGGMVQYF	TGCGCCAGCAGGGGCGGGATGGTGCAGTACTTC
many	TRBV4-1	NA	TRBJ2-5	CASSHPNGRDQETQYF	TGCGCCAGCAGCCACCCCAATGGGCGCGACCAAGAGACCCAGTACTTC
NA	TRBV10-3	TRBD2	TRBJ2-5	CAISEFSPTSGIGETQYF	TGTGCCATCAGTGAGTTTTCCCCGACTAGCGGGATTGGAGAGACCCAGTACTTC
many	TRBV29-1	NA	TRBJ2-5	CSVESGETQYF	TGCAGCGTTGAATCAGGGGAGACCCAGTACTTC